Each of the 8 T cell receptor beta chains below was sequenced from the same sample in a study of T cell repertoires in cytomegalovirus infection. One entry per CDR3 protein, called by TCRdb with MiXCR from the reads. The table shows 450,000 to 600,000 distinct CDR3 sequences, with 11% occurring only once. The sequenced sample was PBMCs. The receptors were gathered from a human donor in good health (CMV status not recorded). Some clones in this sample may be carry-over from other donors' samples.

Worth noting for this clonotype: A much larger clone is a single base away; this may be a read error. CDR3 region: CASSQQAGDGYTF. DNA of the CDR3: TGTGCCAGCAGCCAACAGGCAGGGGATGGCTACACCTTC. The V call is TRBV7-6, the J call TRBJ1-2, with TRBD1 as a possible D gene (6 bases). The CDR3 sequence is 13 residues long. Germline V gene data show CDR1 as SGHVS and CDR2 as FNYEAQ. V gave up 5 bases and J gave up 6 bases, with 13 bases separating them.

This clonotype was detected many times. V gene TRBV12-3 or TRBV12-4 combines with J gene TRBJ1-5; D gene ambiguous. With 1 base removed from V and 2 bases from J, the gap between germline ends came to 9 bases. CDR3 size: 15 residues. In DNA form, the CDR3 reads TGTGCCAGCAGTTTAGGTCCCCGCGGCAATCAGCCCCAGCATTTT. It encodes CASSLGPRGNQPQHF.

V gene TRBV7-9 combines with J gene TRBJ1-2, with D maybe TRBD1 (6 bases). The CDR3 has 15 residues. V lost 3 bases, J lost 8 bases, and 19 bases lay in between. Germline lookup yields CDR1 SEHNR and CDR2 FQNEAQ (reference sequence). The CDR3 region has the DNA TGTGCCAGCAGCTTCGATCGTAGGGGGAGCGACGGCTACACCTTC. This translates into CASSFDRRGSDGYTF.

This clonotype appeared many times. The V call is TRBV9, the J call TRBJ1-1, with a weak D call TRBD1 (6 bases). CDR3 size: 18 residues. Per germline, CDR1 SGDLS and CDR2 YYNGEE. V gave up 1 base and J gave up 1 base, with 20 bases separating them. The CDR3 spells CASSVSRQAISQNTEAFF. The DNA of the CDR3 is TGTGCCAGCAGCGTAAGCCGACAGGCAATCTCGCAGAACACTGAAGCTTTCTTT.

This sequence joins TRBV6-5 and TRBJ1-6; maybe TRBD1 (6 bases). The CDR3 runs 16 residues. Germline V CDR1 and CDR2: MNHEY, SVGAGI. The V and J ends lost 8 bases and 4 bases respectively, with 18 bases between them. The CDR3 nucleotides are TGTGCCAGCGGACCTACAGGGACCAATTATAATTCACCCCTCCACTTT. As protein: CASGPTGTNYNSPLHF.

Many counts were recorded for this clonotype. The chain has TRBV10-3 and TRBJ1-1; D uncertain. The V gene's germline CDR1 is ENHRY and CDR2 SYGVKD. V lost 3 bases and J lost 1, with 9 bases in between. The CDR3 is 14 residues long. The CDR3 DNA sequence: TGTGCCATCAGTGAAATCGCAGGGAACACTGAAGCTTTCTTT. Its protein is CAISEIAGNTEAFF.

This clonotype has at least ten counts. The chain combines TRBV20-1 with TRBJ2-5, with no clear D. V lost 3 bases and J lost 7, with 12 bases in between. The length of the CDR3 is 12 residues. Germline V gene sequence: CDR1 DFQATT, CDR2 SNEGSKA (reference sequence). The CDR3 here is CSARRPPVTQYF. The CDR3 DNA reads TGCAGTGCTAGGAGGCCCCCTGTGACCCAGTACTTC.

This clonotype appeared a single time. This rearrangement joins TRBV5-1 to TRBJ2-7, with 11 positions matching TRBD1. CDR3 length: 16 amino acids. V was clipped by 0 bases and J by 3 bases; unmatched bases: 5. Per the germline V gene, CDR1 is SGHRS and CDR2 is YFSETQ. CDR3 sequence reads: CASSLGSGTGGYEQYF. DNA of the CDR3: TGCGCCAGCAGCTTGGGGTCCGGGACAGGGGGCTACGAGCAGTACTTC.